This TCR beta chain was profiled in a study of cytomegalovirus exposure and HLA in healthy donors. Notes on the study in general: As confirmed in vitro, a few CMV-associated chains were specific for CMV antigens. Most TCR sequences were rare, but some public TCRs occurred in many donors.

The PCR employed 60 Vbeta primers together with 13 Jbeta primers. The protocol was immunoSEQ multiplex PCR, while the TCRdb copy is restricted to in-frame clones and leaves out a portion. The sample holds 100,000 to 150,000 clones; about 74% are singletons and the top ten take roughly 6%. CDR1 is LGHNA, CDR2 YNFKEQ, per germline. The CDR3 totals 14 residues. Trimming pared 1 base from V and 13 bases from J, leaving 19 bases between. Turning to this clone: Its specificity is unknown.

The specimen sequenced was PBMCs. The TCR sequence derives from a woman in her forties or fifties in good health and CMV-seropositive. The chain uses TRBV4-2 and TRBJ1-1; D possibly corresponds to TRBD1 (6 bases). Here the CDR3 DNA reads TGTGCCAGCAGCCAAGCGCAGGGGACCCACTACGATTTCTTT. Amino acid sequence: CASSQAQGTHYDFF.